Below, 27 T cell receptor beta chains from the same sample are listed, as sequenced in a study of cytomegalovirus exposure and HLA in healthy donors. Primers included in the PCR were 60 Vbeta and 13 Jbeta primers. Libraries were prepared by immunoSEQ multiplex PCR; TCRdb keeps only in-frame clonotypes and omits some of them. Among more than 200,000 clones listed, 70% to 85% were seen once. Input material: PBMCs. Receptors were obtained from a girl aged 2-10 years in good health and CMV-seronegative.

V and J are TRBV6-1 and TRBJ1-1; 9 bases fit TRBD1. There are 16 residues in the CDR3. V gave up 4 bases and J gave up 4 bases; unmatched junction bases: 10. Germline-derived CDR1 and CDR2 are MNHNS and SASEGT. CDR3 sequence: CASSVEQGAGGTEAFF. The CDR3 region has the DNA TGTGCCAGCAGTGTTGAACAGGGGGCGGGGGGCACTGAAGCTTTCTTT.

The chain has TRBV2 and TRBJ2-2; a possible D gene is TRBD1 (7 bases). Between the trimmed V and J ends, which lost 7 bases and 4 bases, there was a span of 16 bases. The CDR3 spans 15 residues. The germline V gene encodes CDR1 SNHLY and CDR2 FYNNEI. The DNA for the CDR3 is TGTGCCAGCACGCGGGACAGTGGCTCCACCGGGGAGCTGTTTTTT. Protein product: CASTRDSGSTGELFF. The complete variable domain, with remaining parts taken from reference TRBV2 and TRBJ2-2, reads EPEVTQTPSHQVTQMGQEVILRCVPISNHLYFYWYRQILGQKVEFLVSFYNNEISEKSEIFDDQFSVERPDGSNFTLKIRSTKLEDSAMYFCASTRDSGSTGELFFGEGSRLTVL.

The gene calls are TRBV5-6 and TRBJ2-7, with TRBD1 identical over 7 bases. This CDR3 has 14 residues. After removal of 4 bases from V and 3 bases from J, the junction contained 7 bases not matched to a gene. CDR1 and CDR2 (germline): SGHDT, YYEEEE. The CDR3 sequence: CASSVSGGDYEQYF. In DNA form, the CDR3 reads TGTGCCAGCAGCGTGTCAGGGGGTGACTACGAGCAGTACTTC.

V and J are TRBV18 and TRBJ2-1; 10 bases match TRBD2. The CDR3 loop spans 18 amino acids. Per the germline V gene, CDR1 is KGHSH and CDR2 is LQKENI. Trimming cost V 2 bases and J 2 bases; bases outside gene matches: 9. The CDR3 nucleotides read TGTGCCAGCTCACCAACGGCTTCTAGCGGGGGAGCCTACAATGAGCAGTTCTTC. Translating gives CASSPTASSGGAYNEQFF. Based on the CDR3 plus reference TRBV18 and TRBJ2-1, the full variable domain is NAGVMQNPRHLVRRRGQEARLRCSPMKGHSHVYWYRQLPEEGLKFMVYLQKENIIDESGMPKERFSAEFPKEGPSILRIQQVVRGDSAAYFCASSPTASSGGAYNEQFFGPGTRLTVL.

Remarks on this clone: Distinct nucleotide sequences in the sample also encode this CDR3. V is TRBV29-1 and J is TRBJ2-7; 7 nucleotides line up with TRBD1. Germline V gives CDR1 SQVTM, CDR2 ANQGSEA. With V trimmed by 4 bases and J by 2 bases, 14 bases remained unmatched. This CDR3 has 16 amino acids. The DNA for the CDR3 is TGCAGCGTTGTTTGGGACGGTCCGGACAGGACCTACGAGCAGTACTTC. Its protein is CSVVWDGPDRTYEQYF.

V usage is TRBV5-5 and J usage is TRBJ2-7; 10 nucleotides match TRBD1. The trim removed 4 bases at V and 7 bases at J, leaving 14 bases unmatched. The CDR3 sequence is 16 residues long. Per the germline V gene, CDR1 is SGHKS and CDR2 is YYEKEE (reference sequence). For the CDR3, the DNA is TGTGCCAGCAGCACTATGGGGACAGGGGTAGTGGGTGAGCAGTACTTC. It translates to CASSTMGTGVVGEQYF.

The count of this clone is one. V usage is TRBV14 and J usage is TRBJ1-1; D is unclear. There are 12 residues in the CDR3. Trimming left V 0 bases short and J 10 bases short, with 9 bases between. The germline V gene encodes CDR1 SGHDN and CDR2 FVKESK. CDR3 protein: CASSQDFIGAFF. CDR3 nucleotide sequence: TGTGCCAGCAGCCAAGATTTTATCGGAGCTTTCTTT.

This CDR3 is CASSLAGGGYGYTF. The CDR3 DNA follows: TGTGCCAGCAGCTTGGCAGGGGGTGGCTATGGCTACACCTTC. J is TRBJ1-2 and V is TRBV5-6; TRBD1 aligns across 7 bases. With 0 bases clipped from V and 4 bases from J, the junction kept 3 bases outside the gene matches. This CDR3 spans 14 amino acids. Germline V gene data show CDR1 as SGHDT and CDR2 as YYEEEE. The full variable domain, with the rest looked up from reference TRBV5-6 and TRBJ1-2, is DAGVTQSPTHLIKTRGQQVTLRCSPKSGHDTVSWYQQALGQGPQFIFQYYEEEERQRGNFPDRFSGHQFPNYSSELNVNALLLGDSALYLCASSLAGGGYGYTFGSGTRLTVV.

The genes are TRBV5-1 and TRBJ2-5; 9 positions agree with TRBD2. The CDR3 covers 15 residues. Trimming cost V 2 bases and J 3 bases; bases outside gene matches: 5. The V gene's germline CDR1 is SGHRS and CDR2 YFSETQ. CDR3 region: CASSLLSGREETQYF. The CDR3 DNA reads TGCGCCAGCAGCTTACTTAGCGGGAGAGAAGAGACCCAGTACTTC.

V and J are TRBV13 and TRBJ1-5, with TRBD1 identical over 7 bases. Germline V gives CDR1 PRHDT, CDR2 FYEKMQ (reference sequence). The CDR3 totals 14 residues. V gave up 6 bases and J gave up 2 bases; unmatched junction bases: 4. As DNA, the CDR3 is TGTGCCAGCAGTCACAGGGGTGGCAATCAGCCCCAGCATTTT. Translating gives CASSHRGGNQPQHF. The full variable domain, completed using reference TRBV13 and TRBJ1-5, is AAGVIQSPRHLIKEKRETATLKCYPIPRHDTVYWYQQGPGQDPQFLISFYEKMQSDKGSIPDRFSAQQFSDYHSELNMSSLELGDSALYFCASSHRGGNQPQHFGDGTRLSIL.

In the case of this clone: Relative to the germline gene, one junction end is altered; a read error may explain this. The rearrangement links TRBV15 to TRBJ1-2; D might be TRBD1 (5 bases). CDR1 is LNHNV, CDR2 YYDKDF, per germline (reference sequence). The CDR3 length is 12 residues. The CDR3 coding sequence is TGTGCCACCAGCGGAGAAGGGGTAGGCTACACCTTC. Translation gives CATSGEGVGYTF.

This sequence joins TRBV5-1 and TRBJ2-1; possible D gene TRBD2, 6 bases. Germline V gene sequence: CDR1 SGHRS, CDR2 YFSETQ. The CDR3 runs to 15 residues. V was pared by 0 bases and J by 6 bases, with 13 bases between. DNA of the CDR3: TGCGCCAGCAGCTTGGGCACGGACTACCGCAATGAGCAGTTCTTC. Translating it yields CASSLGTDYRNEQFF.

In DNA, the CDR3 is TGCAGCGTTGAATCGGGGAGGAACACTGAAGCTTTCTTT. It translates to CSVESGRNTEAFF. This sequence joins TRBV29-1 and TRBJ1-1; D unresolved. This CDR3 has 13 residues. Germline V gene lookup returns CDR1 SQVTM and CDR2 ANQGSEA. With 2 bases removed from V and 1 base from J, the gap between germline ends came to 8 bases. The variable domain in full, with the rest retrieved from reference TRBV29-1 and TRBJ1-1, is SAVISQKPSRDICQRGTSLTIQCQVDSQVTMMFWYRQQPGQSLTLIATANQGSEATYESGFVIDKFPISRPNLTFSTLTVSNMSPEDSSIYLCSVESGRNTEAFFGQGTRLTVV.

The gene calls are TRBV2 and TRBJ1-4; 12 bases are shared with TRBD1. The CDR3 covers 17 residues. Unmatched junction bases numbered 8, after V lost 1 base and J lost 8 bases. Per the germline V gene, CDR1 is SNHLY and CDR2 is FYNNEI. CDR3 DNA: TGTGCCAGCAGTGAAGTGGGACAGGGGGCAGTTGGAGAAAAACTGTTTTTT. Translated, it gives CASSEVGQGAVGEKLFF.

A few counts support this clone. The chain's CDR3 is CASSLGRWGIGQPYYEQYF. As DNA, the CDR3 is TGCGCCAGCAGCTTGGGCAGGTGGGGCATAGGACAGCCTTACTACGAGCAGTACTTC. The chain has TRBV5-1 and TRBJ2-7; maybe TRBD1 (6 bases). The germline gives CDR1 SGHRS, CDR2 YFSETQ. The V end lost 0 bases, the J end lost 3 bases, and 25 bases lay between the germline ends. The CDR3 extends over 19 amino acids.

This chain links TRBV10-1 with TRBJ2-1; 7 nucleotides line up with TRBD1. CDR1 and CDR2 from the germline V gene are WNHNN and SYGVQD (reference sequence). The CDR3 spans 13 residues. V gave up 9 bases and J gave up 6 bases; unmatched junction bases: 8. In nucleotides, the CDR3 is TGCGCCAGTGCGGACAGGTTAAGCAATGAGCAGTTCTTC. Translating gives CASADRLSNEQFF.

The gene calls are TRBV7-9 and TRBJ1-4; D perhaps matches TRBD1 (6 bases). The V gene lost 2 bases and the J gene lost 7 bases, with 17 bases spanning the gap. The CDR3 has 16 amino acids. Per germline, CDR1 SEHNR and CDR2 FQNEAQ (reference sequence). CDR3: CASSLSNTGSGEKLFF. In DNA, the CDR3 is TGTGCCAGCAGCTTATCCAATACAGGGTCGGGTGAAAAACTGTTTTTT.

The chain is built from TRBV7-6 and TRBJ2-5; 9 nucleotides align to TRBD1. Germline V gives CDR1 SGHVS, CDR2 FNYEAQ. Trimming took 5 bases from V and 3 from J; bases not matched to a gene: 7. The CDR3 consists of 15 residues. The CDR3 is CASSLGGTGKETQYF. The CDR3 coding sequence is TGTGCCAGCAGCCTCGGAGGGACAGGGAAAGAGACCCAGTACTTC.

The chain has TRBV7-2 and TRBJ2-2; D is perhaps TRBD1 (6 bases). CDR1 is SGHTA, CDR2 FQGNSA, per germline. The CDR3 runs 14 residues. Trimming took 3 bases from V and 4 from J, leaving 9 bases between them. CDR3 nucleotides: TGTGCCAGCAGCTTGAGGACAGTCACCGGGGAGCTGTTTTTT. It is translated as CASSLRTVTGELFF.

V is TRBV5-1 and J is TRBJ2-1; D is perhaps TRBD2 (5 bases). This CDR3 spans 15 amino acids. From germline, CDR1 is SGHRS and CDR2 YFSETQ. The ends were cut back, 4 bases at V and 4 bases at J, with 15 bases in the middle. For the CDR3, the DNA is TGCGCCAGCAGCCCATACCGGACGGGATACAATGAGCAGTTCTTC. This encodes CASSPYRTGYNEQFF.

The genes are TRBV11-2 and TRBJ2-1, with D unclear. Germline V gene lookup returns CDR1 SGHAT and CDR2 FQNNGV. The CDR3 is 15 amino acids. The germline V and J ends were trimmed by 1 base and 6 bases, with 13 bases remaining between them. CDR3 in DNA: TGTGCCAGCAGCTTAGGCGAGAGGCTAACCAATGAGCAGTTCTTC. Amino acid sequence: CASSLGERLTNEQFF.

This chain connects TRBV5-1 to TRBJ2-7, with TRBD1 as a possible D gene (6 bases). The CDR3 has 15 residues. Germline V lookup: CDR1 SGHRS, CDR2 YFSETQ. The V end was cut by 0 bases, the J end by 2 bases, with 12 bases between. The DNA of the CDR3 is TGCGCCAGCAGCTTGGGGGGGACAACCACCTACGAGCAGTACTTC. Protein: CASSLGGTTTYEQYF.

The gene calls are TRBV6-5 and TRBJ2-5; TRBD2 matches at 12 bases. The V segment lost 6 bases and the J segment 14 bases; nucleotides outside the gene matches: 7. Germline V gene data show CDR1 as MNHEY and CDR2 as SVGAGI. This CDR3 has 12 residues. CDR3 bases: TGTGCCAGCAGCTCCCTAGCGGGGGGGGCTTACTTC. This gives the protein CASSSLAGGAYF.

As concerns this clone: Mismatch with germline at one junction end may stem from a read error. The CDR3 sequence: CASSQVGGLGGSVF. The CDR3 DNA is TGCGCCAGCAGCCAAGTAGGGGGACTCGGGGGGTCGGTCTTC. The chain has TRBV4-1 and TRBJ2-1; D is possibly TRBD2 (7 bases). The V gene's germline CDR1 is MGHRA and CDR2 YSYEKL. The CDR3 is made up of 14 amino acids.

The genes are TRBV7-7 and TRBJ2-5; 9 bases are shared with TRBD1. The CDR3 covers 15 residues. The J segment lost 5 bases and the V segment lost 2 bases, leaving 6 bases of the junction unmatched. Germline CDR1 reads SSHAT; CDR2 reads FNYEAQ (reference sequence). In nucleotides, the CDR3 is TGTGCCAGCAGCTTAAGGGGACAGGGAGTGGAGACCCAGTACTTC. It specifies CASSLRGQGVETQYF. The whole variable domain, remainder taken from reference TRBV7-7 and TRBJ2-5, is GAGVSQSPRYKVTKRGQDVTLRCDPISSHATLYWYQQALGQGPEFLTYFNYEAQPDKSGLPSDRFSAERPEGSISTLTIQRTEQRDSAMYRCASSLRGQGVETQYFGPGTRLLVL.

This chain links TRBV30 with TRBJ1-2, with TRBD1 as a possible D gene (5 bases). The CDR3 has 12 amino acids. V dropped 5 bases and J dropped 5 bases, with 12 bases sitting between them. Germline CDR1 and CDR2: GTSNPN and SVGIG (reference sequence). The CDR3 loop is CAWVRGVYGYTF. Here the CDR3 DNA reads TGTGCCTGGGTTCGGGGGGTGTATGGCTACACCTTC. Filled out from reference TRBV30 and TRBJ1-2, the complete variable domain reads SQTIHQWPATLVQPVGSPLSLECTVEGTSNPNLYWYRQAAGRGLQLLFYSVGIGQISSEVPQNLSASRPQDRQFILSSKKLLLSDSGFYLCAWVRGVYGYTFGSGTRLTVV.

This rearrangement joins TRBV7-3 to TRBJ2-2; the match to TRBD1 covers 9 bases. The J segment lost 6 bases and the V segment lost 1 base, leaving 24 bases of the junction unmatched. Germline values: CDR1 SGHTA, CDR2 FQGTGA. The CDR3 spans 22 residues. The CDR3 reads CASSLKWWTGVVGPNVAGELFF. The CDR3 region has the DNA TGTGCCAGCAGCTTAAAATGGTGGACAGGGGTTGTGGGCCCCAACGTTGCCGGGGAGCTGTTTTTT. The variable domain in full, completed from reference TRBV7-3 and TRBJ2-2, reads GAGVSQTPSNKVTEKGKYVELRCDPISGHTALYWYRQSLGQGPEFLIYFQGTGAADDSGLPNDRFFAVRPEGSVSTLKIQRTERGDSAVYLCASSLKWWTGVVGPNVAGELFFGEGSRLTVL.